This T cell receptor (beta chain) emerged from a study of T cell repertoires in cytomegalovirus infection. This clonotype has only a few counts. Its antigen is currently unknown. One entry per CDR3 protein, called by TCRdb with MiXCR from the reads. The data hold 500,000 or so distinct CDR3 sequences, with about 17% observed a single time. Study-wide results and caveats: The study found HLA-C-restricted CMV-specific TCR beta clonotypes dominating the ex vivo response.

V lost 4 bases and J lost 3, with 21 bases in between. The CDR3 runs 18 residues. CDR1 is MRHNA, CDR2 SNTAGT, per germline. Sample: CD8+ T cells from PBMCs. The J gene is TRBJ1-4, the V gene TRBV6-4, with D uncertain. The receptor was isolated from a human donor in good health (CMV status not recorded). Some clones in this sample may be carry-over from other donors' samples. The CDR3 DNA follows: TGTGCCAGCAGTGCCACCATTCGCCGCTTGCGATCTAATGAAAAACTGTTTTTT. It is translated as CASSATIRRLRSNEKLFF.